The source of this T cell receptor (beta chain) is a study of beta chain features in type 1 diabetes. Whole-study results and caveats: Type 1 diabetes patients showed a moderate but significant shortening of TCRB CDR3s in all four CD4+ subsets.

Expressed TCRB transcripts got sequenced, as all isolated RNA was reverse transcribed. The assay was immunoSEQ multiplex PCR, and TCRdb's table has in-frame clones only and misses some. In the table there are 600,000 to 700,000 clones, over 10% of which are singletons. Germline assignment: CDR1 LGHNT and CDR2 FRNRAP. V was pared by 0 bases and J by 8 bases, with 11 bases between. There are 14 residues in the CDR3. About this clone itself: The antigen remains unidentified.

The sequencing sample was made of naive CD4+ T cells from blood. This chain connects TRBV12-5 to TRBJ2-1; the D gene is possibly TRBD2 (6 bases). This receptor was taken from a man aged 25 to 40 with type 1 diabetes. CDR3 loop: CASGLVWRGDEQFF. The CDR3 DNA sequence: TGTGCTAGTGGTTTGGTCTGGCGGGGTGATGAGCAGTTCTTC.